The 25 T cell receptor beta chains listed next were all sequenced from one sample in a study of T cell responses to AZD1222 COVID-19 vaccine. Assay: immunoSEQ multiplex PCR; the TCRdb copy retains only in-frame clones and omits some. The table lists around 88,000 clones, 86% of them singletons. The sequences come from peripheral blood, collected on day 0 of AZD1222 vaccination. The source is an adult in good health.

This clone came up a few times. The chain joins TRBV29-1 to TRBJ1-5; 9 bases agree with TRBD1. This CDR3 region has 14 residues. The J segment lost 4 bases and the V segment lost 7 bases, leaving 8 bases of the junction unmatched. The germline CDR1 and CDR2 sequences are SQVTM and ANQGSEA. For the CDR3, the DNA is TGCAGCGCCTGGACAGGGGCAGAAAATCAGCCCCAGCATTTT. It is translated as CSAWTGAENQPQHF.

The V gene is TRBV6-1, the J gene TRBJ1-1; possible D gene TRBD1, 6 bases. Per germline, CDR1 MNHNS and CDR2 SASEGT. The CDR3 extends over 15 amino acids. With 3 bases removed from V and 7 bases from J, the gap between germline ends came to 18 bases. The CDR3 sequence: CASSESQGGGNEAFF. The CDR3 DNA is TGTGCCAGCAGTGAGTCACAGGGAGGAGGGAATGAAGCTTTCTTT.

This CDR3 is CASSLVGGGTEAFF. The CDR3 nucleotides read TGTGCCAGCAGCTTAGTAGGGGGAGGCACTGAAGCTTTCTTT. The chain has TRBV11-1 and TRBJ1-1; TRBD1 is a possible D gene (6 bases). Trimming shortened V by 1 base and J by 4 bases, and 10 bases separated the two germline ends. Germline V lookup: CDR1 SGHAT, CDR2 FQDESV (reference sequence). This CDR3 spans 14 amino acids.

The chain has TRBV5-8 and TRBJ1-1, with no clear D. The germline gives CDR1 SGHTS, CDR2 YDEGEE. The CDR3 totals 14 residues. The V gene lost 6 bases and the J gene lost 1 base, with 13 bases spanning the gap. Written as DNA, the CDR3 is TGTGCCAGCATCCCGGGTACTTGGAACACTGAAGCTTTCTTT. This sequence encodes CASIPGTWNTEAFF.

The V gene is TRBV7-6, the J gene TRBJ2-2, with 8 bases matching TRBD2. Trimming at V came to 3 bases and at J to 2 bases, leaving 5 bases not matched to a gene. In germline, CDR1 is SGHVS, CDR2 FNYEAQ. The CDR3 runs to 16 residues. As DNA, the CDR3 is TGTGCCAGCAGCTTGGCTAGCGGGTCTAACACCGGGGAGCTGTTTTTT. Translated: CASSLASGSNTGELFF.

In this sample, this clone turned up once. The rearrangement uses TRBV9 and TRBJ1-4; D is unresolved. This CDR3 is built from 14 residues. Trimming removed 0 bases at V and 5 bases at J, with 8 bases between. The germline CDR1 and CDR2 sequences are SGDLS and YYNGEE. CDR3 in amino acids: CASSVGVGNEKLFF. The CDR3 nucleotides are TGTGCCAGCAGCGTAGGTGTTGGGAATGAAAAACTGTTTTTT. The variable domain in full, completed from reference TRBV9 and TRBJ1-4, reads DSGVTQTPKHLITATGQRVTLRCSPRSGDLSVYWYQQSLDQGLQFLIQYYNGEERAKGNILERFSAQQFPDLHSELNLSSLELGDSALYFCASSVGVGNEKLFFGSGTQLSVL.

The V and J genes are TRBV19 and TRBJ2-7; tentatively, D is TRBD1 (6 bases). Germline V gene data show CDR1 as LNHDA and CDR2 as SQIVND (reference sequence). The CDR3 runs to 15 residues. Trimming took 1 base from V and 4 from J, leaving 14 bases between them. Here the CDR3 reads CASSIVVGALYEQYF. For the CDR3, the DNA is TGTGCCAGTAGTATAGTAGTGGGGGCCCTATACGAGCAGTACTTC.

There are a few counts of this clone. This CDR3 is CASSPTANEKLFF. The CDR3 DNA reads as TGCGCCAGCAGCCCGACGGCTAATGAAAAACTGTTTTTT. This chain joins TRBV5-1 and TRBJ1-4; D gene ambiguous. V was pared by 4 bases and J by 3 bases, with 7 bases between. CDR3 length equals 13 residues. Germline CDR1 is SGHRS and CDR2 is YFSETQ. Full variable domain (missing parts from reference TRBV5-1 and TRBJ1-4): KAGVTQTPRYLIKTRGQQVTLSCSPISGHRSVSWYQQTPGQGLQFLFEYFSETQRNKGNFPGRFSGRQFSNSRSEMNVSTLELGDSALYLCASSPTANEKLFFGSGTQLSVL.

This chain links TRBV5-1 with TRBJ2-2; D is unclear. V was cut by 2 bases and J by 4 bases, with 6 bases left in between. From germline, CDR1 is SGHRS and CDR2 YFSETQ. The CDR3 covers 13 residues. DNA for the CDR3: TGCGCCAGCAGCTTCACGGCCACCGGGGAGCTGTTTTTT. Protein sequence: CASSFTATGELFF.

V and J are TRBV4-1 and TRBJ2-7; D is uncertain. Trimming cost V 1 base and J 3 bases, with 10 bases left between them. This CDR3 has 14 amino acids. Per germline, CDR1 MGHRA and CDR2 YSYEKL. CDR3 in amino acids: CASSQGVAIYEQYF. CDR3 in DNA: TGCGCCAGCAGCCAAGGGGTTGCGATCTACGAGCAGTACTTC.

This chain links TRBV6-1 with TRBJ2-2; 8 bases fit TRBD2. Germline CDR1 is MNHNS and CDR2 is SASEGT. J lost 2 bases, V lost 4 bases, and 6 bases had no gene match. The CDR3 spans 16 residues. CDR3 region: CASSAISGANTGELFF. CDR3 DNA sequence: TGTGCCAGCAGTGCGATTAGCGGGGCCAACACCGGGGAGCTGTTTTTT.

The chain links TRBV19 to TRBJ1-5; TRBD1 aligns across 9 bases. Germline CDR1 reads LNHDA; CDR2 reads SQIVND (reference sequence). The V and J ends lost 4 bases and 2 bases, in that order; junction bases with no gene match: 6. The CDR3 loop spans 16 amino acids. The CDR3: CASSTTGGYGNQPQHF. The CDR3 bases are TGTGCCAGTAGTACCACAGGGGGCTATGGCAATCAGCCCCAGCATTTT.

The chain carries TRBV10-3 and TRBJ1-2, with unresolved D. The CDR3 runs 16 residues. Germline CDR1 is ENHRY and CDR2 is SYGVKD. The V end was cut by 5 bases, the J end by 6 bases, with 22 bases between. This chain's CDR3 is CAISWNRNNEVDGYTF. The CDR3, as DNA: TGTGCCATCAGTTGGAACAGAAATAACGAGGTGGATGGCTACACCTTC.

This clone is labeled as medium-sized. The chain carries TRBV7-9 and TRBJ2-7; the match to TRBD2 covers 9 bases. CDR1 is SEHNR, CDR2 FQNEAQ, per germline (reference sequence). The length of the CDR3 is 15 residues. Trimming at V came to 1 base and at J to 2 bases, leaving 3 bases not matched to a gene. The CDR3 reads CASSLVSGSTYEQYF. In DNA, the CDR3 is TGTGCCAGCAGCTTAGTTAGCGGGAGCACCTACGAGCAGTACTTC.

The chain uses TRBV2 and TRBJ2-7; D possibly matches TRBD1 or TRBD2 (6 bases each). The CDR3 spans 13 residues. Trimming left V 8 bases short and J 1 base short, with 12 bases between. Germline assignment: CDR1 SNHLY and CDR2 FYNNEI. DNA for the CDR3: TGTGCCAGCGGAGGGGGTTCTTCCTACGAGCAGTACTTC. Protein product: CASGGGSSYEQYF. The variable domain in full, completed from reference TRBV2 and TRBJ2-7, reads EPEVTQTPSHQVTQMGQEVILRCVPISNHLYFYWYRQILGQKVEFLVSFYNNEISEKSEIFDDQFSVERPDGSNFTLKIRSTKLEDSAMYFCASGGGSSYEQYFGPGTRLTVT.

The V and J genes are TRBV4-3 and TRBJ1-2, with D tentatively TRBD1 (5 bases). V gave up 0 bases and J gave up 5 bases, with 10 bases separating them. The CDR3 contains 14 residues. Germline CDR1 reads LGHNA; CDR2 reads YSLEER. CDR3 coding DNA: TGCGCCAGCAGCCAAGACGGGACTCGTTATGGCTACACCTTC. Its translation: CASSQDGTRYGYTF.

CDR3: CASGLNQVYGSYNEQFF. The CDR3 DNA reads TGTGCTAGTGGTTTGAATCAGGTTTACGGCTCCTACAATGAGCAGTTCTTC. J is TRBJ2-1 and V is TRBV12-5; D gene unclear. Trimming removed 2 bases at V and 0 bases at J, with 14 bases between. The CDR3 has 17 residues. Germline V CDR1 and CDR2: LGHNT, FRNRAP. Full variable domain (outside the CDR3, taken from reference TRBV12-5 and TRBJ2-1): DARVTQTPRHKVTEMGQEVTMRCQPILGHNTVFWYRQTMMQGLELLAYFRNRAPLDDSGMPKDRFSAEMPDATLATLKIQPSEPRDSAVYFCASGLNQVYGSYNEQFFGPGTRLTVL.

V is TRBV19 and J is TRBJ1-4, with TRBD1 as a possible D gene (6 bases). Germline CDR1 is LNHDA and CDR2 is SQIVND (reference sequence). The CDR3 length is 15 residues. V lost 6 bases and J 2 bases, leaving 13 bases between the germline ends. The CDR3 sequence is CASSTQGMTNEKLFF. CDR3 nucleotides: TGTGCCAGTAGCACCCAGGGGATGACTAATGAAAAACTGTTTTTT.

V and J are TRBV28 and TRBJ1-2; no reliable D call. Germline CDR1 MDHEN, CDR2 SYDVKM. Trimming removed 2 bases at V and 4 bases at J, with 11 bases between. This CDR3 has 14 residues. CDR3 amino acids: CASSLLMESYGYTF. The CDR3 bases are TGTGCCAGCAGTTTACTGATGGAGAGCTATGGCTACACCTTC.

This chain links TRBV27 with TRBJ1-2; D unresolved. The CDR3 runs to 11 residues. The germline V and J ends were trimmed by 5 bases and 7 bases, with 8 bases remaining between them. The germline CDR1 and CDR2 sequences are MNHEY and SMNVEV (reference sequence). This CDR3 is CASSLRGGYTF. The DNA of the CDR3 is TGTGCCAGCAGTCTCCGGGGTGGCTACACCTTC.

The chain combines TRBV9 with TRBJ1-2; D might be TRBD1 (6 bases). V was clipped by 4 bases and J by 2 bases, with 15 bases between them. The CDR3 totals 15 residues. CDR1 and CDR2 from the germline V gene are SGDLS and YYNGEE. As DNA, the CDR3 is TGTGCCAGCAGCCCATACGAACAGGGAAACTATGGCTACACCTTC. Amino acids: CASSPYEQGNYGYTF.

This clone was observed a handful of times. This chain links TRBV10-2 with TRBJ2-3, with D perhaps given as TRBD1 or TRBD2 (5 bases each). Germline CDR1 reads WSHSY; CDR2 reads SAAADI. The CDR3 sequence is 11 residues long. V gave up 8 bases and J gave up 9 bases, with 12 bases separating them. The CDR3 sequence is CASGTGTTQYF. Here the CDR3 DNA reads TGCGCCAGCGGAACCGGGACGACGCAGTATTTT.

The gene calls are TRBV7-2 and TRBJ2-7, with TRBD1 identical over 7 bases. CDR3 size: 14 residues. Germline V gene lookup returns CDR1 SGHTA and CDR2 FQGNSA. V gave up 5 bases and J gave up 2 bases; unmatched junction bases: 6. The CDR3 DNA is TGTGCCAGCAGCGGAGACAGGGTCACCTACGAGCAGTACTTC. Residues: CASSGDRVTYEQYF.

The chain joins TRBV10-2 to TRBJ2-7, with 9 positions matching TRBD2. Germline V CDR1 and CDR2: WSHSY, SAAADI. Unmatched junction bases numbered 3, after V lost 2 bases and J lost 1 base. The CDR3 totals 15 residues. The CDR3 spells CASSEGLALSYEQYF. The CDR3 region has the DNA TGCGCCAGCAGTGAGGGACTAGCGCTTTCCTACGAGCAGTACTTC.

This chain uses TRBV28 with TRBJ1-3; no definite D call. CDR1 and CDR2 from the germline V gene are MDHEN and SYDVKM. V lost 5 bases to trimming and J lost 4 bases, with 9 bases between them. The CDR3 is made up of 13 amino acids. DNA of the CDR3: TGTGCCAGCAGTCTCGACTCGGGAAACACCATATATTTT. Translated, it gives CASSLDSGNTIYF. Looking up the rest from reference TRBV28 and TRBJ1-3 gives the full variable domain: DVKVTQSSRYLVKRTGEKVFLECVQDMDHENMFWYRQDPGLGLRLIYFSYDVKMKEKGDIPEGYSVSREKKERFSLILESASTNQTSMYLCASSLDSGNTIYFGEGSWLTVV.